This T cell receptor (beta chain) derives from a study of Graves' ophthalmopathy and Graves' hyperthyroidism. For the study at large: At the time of initial diagnosis and before any treatment, peripheral blood was collected.

V gave up 5 bases and J gave up 5 bases, with 9 bases separating them. The germline CDR1 and CDR2 sequences are SNHLY and FYNNEI. CDR3 size: 12 residues. With regard to this clonotype: The antigen is unknown.

Study-wide results and limits: The model achieved approximately 71% sensitivity and 72% to 75% specificity for ophthalmopathy progression. Blood also harbored most expanded thyroid clonotypes above 0.001 frequency.

From RNA, the CDR3 regions of TCR beta chains were amplified and sequenced. A first-round RT-PCR used HTBI primers, followed by a second-round multiplex PCR. TCRdb used MiXCR to reprocess the multiplex PCR reads, holding one entry per CDR3 protein. The sample contains about 210,000 distinct CDR3 sequences, over 25% of which appear only once. The sequence was collected from a man in his fifties or sixties with Graves' ophthalmopathy. Material: peripheral blood. This sequence joins TRBV2 and TRBJ2-5; a possible D gene is TRBD1 (6 bases). The CDR3 region is CASSRGHETQYF. Here the CDR3 DNA reads TGTGCCAGCAGTCGGGGACATGAGACCCAGTACTTC.